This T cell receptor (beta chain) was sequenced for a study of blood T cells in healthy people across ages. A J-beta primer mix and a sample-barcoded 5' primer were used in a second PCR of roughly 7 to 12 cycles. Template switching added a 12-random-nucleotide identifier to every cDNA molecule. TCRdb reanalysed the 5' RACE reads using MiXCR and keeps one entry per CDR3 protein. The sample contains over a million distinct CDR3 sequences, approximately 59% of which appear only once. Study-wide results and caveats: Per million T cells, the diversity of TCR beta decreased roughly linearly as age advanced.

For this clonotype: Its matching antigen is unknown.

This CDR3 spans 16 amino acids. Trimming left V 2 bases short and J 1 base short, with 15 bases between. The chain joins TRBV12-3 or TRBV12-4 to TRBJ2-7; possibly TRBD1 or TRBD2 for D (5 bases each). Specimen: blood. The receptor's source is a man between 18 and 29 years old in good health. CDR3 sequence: CASSLWQGGGSYEQYF. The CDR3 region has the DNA TGTGCCAGCAGTTTATGGCAAGGTGGGGGATCCTACGAGCAGTACTTC.